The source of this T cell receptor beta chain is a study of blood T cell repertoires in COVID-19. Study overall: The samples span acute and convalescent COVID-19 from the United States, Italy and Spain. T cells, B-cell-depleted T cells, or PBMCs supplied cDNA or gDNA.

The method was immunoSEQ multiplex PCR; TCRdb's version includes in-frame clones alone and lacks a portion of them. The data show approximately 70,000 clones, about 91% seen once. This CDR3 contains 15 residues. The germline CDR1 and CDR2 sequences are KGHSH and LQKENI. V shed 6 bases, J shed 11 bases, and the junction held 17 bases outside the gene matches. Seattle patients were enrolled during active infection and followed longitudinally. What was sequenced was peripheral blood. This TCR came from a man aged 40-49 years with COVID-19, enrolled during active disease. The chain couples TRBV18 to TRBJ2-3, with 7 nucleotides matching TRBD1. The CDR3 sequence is CASSPPETLGTEQYF. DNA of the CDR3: TGTGCCAGCTCCCCTCCTGAAACACTCGGGACAGAGCAGTATTTT.